These 25 T cell receptor beta chains came from one sample sequenced in a study of blood T cells in healthy people across ages. Alongside a J-beta primer mix, a sample-barcoded 5' primer served in a second PCR lasting roughly 7 to 12 cycles. TCRdb fed the 5' RACE reads into MiXCR, producing one record per CDR3 protein. The sample shows around 750,000 distinct CDR3 sequences, less than 70% of them seen only once. The sample was blood. These receptors were obtained from a man at least 80 years old in good health.

The chain joins TRBV5-4 to TRBJ2-3; perhaps TRBD1 as D (6 bases). This CDR3 comprises 15 residues. The V gene lost 4 bases and the J gene lost 2 bases, with 14 bases spanning the gap. Germline CDR1 SGHNT, CDR2 YYREEE (reference sequence). The CDR3 sequence: CASSRQGRVTDTQYF. In nucleotides, the CDR3 is TGTGCCAGCAGCCGGCAGGGGCGCGTCACAGATACGCAGTATTTT.

The chain has TRBV7-6 and TRBJ2-7; the match to TRBD2 covers 12 bases. After removal of 5 bases from V and 5 bases from J, the junction contained 7 bases not matched to a gene. CDR1 and CDR2 (germline): SGHVS, FNYEAQ. This CDR3 spans 15 amino acids. CDR3 region: CASSRGLAGIHEQYF. The CDR3 region has the DNA TGTGCCAGCAGCCGAGGACTAGCGGGAATCCACGAGCAGTACTTC.

This rearrangement joins TRBV4-2 to TRBJ1-5; a weak D match, TRBD1 (5 bases). Per germline, CDR1 LGHNA and CDR2 YNFKEQ. V dropped 1 base and J dropped 7 bases, with 14 bases sitting between them. The CDR3 sequence is 15 residues long. CDR3 amino acids: CASSQVGGDGQPQHF. As DNA, the CDR3 is TGTGCCAGCAGCCAAGTGGGGGGGGACGGGCAGCCCCAGCATTTT.

Turning to this clonotype: This could be a read error, since a much larger clone is one nucleotide away. This chain uses TRBV12-3 or TRBV12-4 with TRBJ1-1; no clear D. The CDR3 consists of 12 residues. V shed 3 bases and J shed 6 bases, with 8 bases lying between them. The CDR3 reads CASSLGLPEAFF. For the CDR3, the DNA is TGTGCCAGCAGTTTGGGCCTACCTGAAGCTTTCTTT.

CDR3 sequence (DNA): TGTGCCACCGAGGGGCAGCAGGAGACCCAGTACTTC. Translating gives CATEGQQETQYF. This chain connects TRBV24-1 to TRBJ2-7; D assignment may be TRBD1 or TRBD2 (5 bases each). The last part of the DNA fits TRBJ2-5 better; the J call may be wrong. The CDR3 length is 12 residues. Germline CDR1 is KGHDR and CDR2 is SFDVKD.

The chain links TRBV12-3 or TRBV12-4 to TRBJ2-7; 8 bases are a match to TRBD1. CDR3 length: 14 amino acids. J gave up 3 bases and V 5 bases, and 6 bases lay outside the gene matches. The CDR3 DNA is TGTGCCAGCAGTAGTACAGGGGGTTACTACGAGCAGTACTTC. This sequence encodes CASSSTGGYYEQYF.

This clonotype has just a few counts. This chain joins TRBV14 and TRBJ2-6; TRBD1 agrees at 11 bases. Germline assignment: CDR1 SGHDN and CDR2 FVKESK. Unmatched junction bases numbered 2, after V lost 3 bases and J lost 7 bases. This CDR3 region has 15 residues. CDR3 bases: TGTGCCAGCAGCCAGGGACAGGGGGTAGCCAACGTCCTGACTTTC. Its protein product is CASSQGQGVANVLTF.

This chain uses TRBV29-1 with TRBJ2-1, with D tentatively TRBD2 (5 bases). This CDR3 has 10 amino acids. The germline CDR1 and CDR2 sequences are SQVTM and ANQGSEA. Trimming took 7 bases from V and 5 from J, leaving 6 bases between them. CDR3 sequence: CSGGDNEQFF. Written as DNA, the CDR3 is TGCAGCGGGGGAGACAATGAGCAGTTCTTC.

V and J are TRBV6-6 and TRBJ1-5; the match to TRBD1 covers 7 bases. The trim removed 4 bases at V and 0 bases at J, leaving 3 bases unmatched. This CDR3 contains 15 residues. Germline V gene lookup returns CDR1 MNHNY and CDR2 SVGAGI (reference sequence). The CDR3 nucleotides read TGTGCCAGCAGTTGGAAGGGGGCTAGCAATCAGCCCCAGCATTTT. It is translated as CASSWKGASNQPQHF.

This clonotype showed up just a few times. V and J are TRBV20-1 and TRBJ2-1; weak D call: TRBD2 (6 bases). The CDR3 has 14 amino acids. Trimming left V 4 bases short and J 0 bases short, with 10 bases between. Germline V CDR1 and CDR2: DFQATT, SNEGSKA (reference sequence). CDR3 in DNA: TGCAGTGCTATAGCGGAGAGCTCCTACAATGAGCAGTTCTTC. This codes for CSAIAESSYNEQFF.

The chain links TRBV7-8 to TRBJ1-2, with 11 nucleotides matching TRBD1. CDR1 and CDR2 (germline): SGHVS, FQNEAQ. Losses at the gene ends were 2 bases for V and 7 bases for J; bases not matched to a gene: 9. The CDR3 is 16 amino acids. Here the CDR3 DNA reads TGTGCCAGCAGCTTATACGGCGGGACAGGGGGAGGTGGCTACACCTTC. It yields the protein CASSLYGGTGGGGYTF.

The table lists this clonotype with a few counts. This sequence joins TRBV27 and TRBJ2-5, with a weak D call TRBD2 (5 bases). Trimming shortened V by 10 bases and J by 5 bases, and 20 bases separated the two germline ends. CDR1 and CDR2 from the germline V gene are MNHEY and SMNVEV (reference sequence). This CDR3 is 14 amino acids long. The CDR3 here is CATSRLTSVETQYF. CDR3 bases: TGTGCCACCTCTCGACTAACTAGTGTGGAGACCCAGTACTTC.

The table lists this clonotype with a count of one. V and J are TRBV7-2 and TRBJ2-5, with D possibly TRBD1 on 8 matching bases. Gene TRBJ2-7 matches the end of the DNA better, so the J call may be wrong. The CDR3 contains 15 residues. CDR1 is SGHTA and CDR2 is FQGNSA in the germline V gene. For the CDR3, the DNA is TGTGCCAGCAGCCAACAGGGGGGGAGTCTCACCGAGCAGTACTTC. Translating gives CASSQQGGSLTEQYF.

This clonotype was observed a few times. For the CDR3, the DNA is TGTGCCAGCAGCTTAGATCAGGCCCGCGAGCAGTACTTC. Translated, it gives CASSLDQAREQYF. The chain carries TRBV7-2 and TRBJ2-7; no definite D call. The CDR3 length is 13 residues. Germline assignment: CDR1 SGHTA and CDR2 FQGNSA. Trimming removed 1 base at V and 6 bases at J, with 10 bases between.

The chain carries TRBV7-3 and TRBJ2-5; the D is unclear. The CDR3 totals 13 residues. V was pared by 5 bases and J by 11 bases, with 18 bases between. Germline V lookup: CDR1 SGHTA, CDR2 FQGTGA. The CDR3: CASSNRWGNEQYF. CDR3 bases: TGTGCCAGCAGCAACCGCTGGGGTAATGAGCAGTACTTC.

This clonotype has just a few counts. The V call is TRBV12-5, the J call TRBJ2-3, with unresolved D. V lost 2 bases and J 0 bases, leaving 12 bases between the germline ends. CDR3 length equals 16 residues. CDR1 and CDR2 (germline): LGHNT, FRNRAP. The DNA for the CDR3 is TGTGCTAGTGGTTTGCCCCGGCCTCCGAGCACAGATACGCAGTATTTT. This translates into CASGLPRPPSTDTQYF. Full variable domain (remainder filled in from reference TRBV12-5 and TRBJ2-3): DARVTQTPRHKVTEMGQEVTMRCQPILGHNTVFWYRQTMMQGLELLAYFRNRAPLDDSGMPKDRFSAEMPDATLATLKIQPSEPRDSAVYFCASGLPRPPSTDTQYFGPGTRLTVL.

This clonotype was seen a few times. The chain links TRBV29-1 to TRBJ1-1; D is undetermined. In germline, CDR1 is SQVTM, CDR2 ANQGSEA. The CDR3 is made up of 14 amino acids. V gave up 4 bases and J gave up 1 base, with 13 bases separating them. CDR3 DNA: TGCAGCGTTGTGGTGGGCTCAGGGAACACTGAAGCTTTCTTT. Amino acid sequence: CSVVVGSGNTEAFF.

The chain recombines TRBV27 with TRBJ2-3; TRBD2 matches at 7 bases. Germline V CDR1 and CDR2: MNHEY, SMNVEV (reference sequence). Trimming took 8 bases from V and 3 from J; bases not matched to a gene: 14. This CDR3 is 16 amino acids long. The CDR3 DNA is TGTGCCAGCCTCCCCTTGACTGAGCGGGGAACAGATACGCAGTATTTT. Encoded protein: CASLPLTERGTDTQYF.

This rearrangement joins TRBV2 to TRBJ2-7; 12 bases are a match to TRBD1. Germline V lookup: CDR1 SNHLY, CDR2 FYNNEI. J lost 7 bases, V lost 6 bases, and 7 bases had no gene match. CDR3 length equals 14 residues. The CDR3 bases are TGTGCCAGCAGACGGGACAGGGGGCAAGAGGAGCAGTACTTC. It translates to CASRRDRGQEEQYF.

The sample holds a few counts of this clonotype. This chain links TRBV20-1 with TRBJ2-5; 7 positions agree with TRBD1. There are 13 residues in the CDR3. V lost 6 bases and J lost 1; bases outside the gene matches: 5. Germline lookup yields CDR1 DFQATT and CDR2 SNEGSKA (reference sequence). CDR3 sequence reads: CSAPTGSQETQYF. The DNA for the CDR3 is TGCAGTGCCCCGACAGGGAGCCAAGAGACCCAGTACTTC.

This chain's CDR3 is CATSRDLSQIGETQYF. The DNA for the CDR3 is TGTGCCACCAGCAGAGATCTTTCCCAGATAGGGGAGACCCAGTACTTC. The rearrangement joins TRBV15 to TRBJ2-5, with D unresolved. The CDR3 is 16 amino acids. CDR1 is LNHNV, CDR2 YYDKDF, per germline (reference sequence). V gave up 0 bases and J gave up 5 bases, with 16 bases separating them.

This clonotype was observed a few times. The V and J genes are TRBV25-1 and TRBJ2-1, with D possibly being TRBD1 or TRBD2 (7 bases each). The germline V and J ends were trimmed by 7 bases and 6 bases, with 19 bases remaining between them. The CDR3 spans 15 residues. CDR1 and CDR2 (germline): MGHDK, SYGVNS. For the CDR3, the DNA is TGTGCCAGCACCAGGGGGACTATGGGCCTCAATGAGCAGTTCTTC. Translating it yields CASTRGTMGLNEQFF.

The rearrangement joins TRBV5-1 to TRBJ1-2; D call uncertain. Trimming took off 0 bases at V and 5 bases at J, with 8 bases between the two ends. Looked up from germline, CDR1 is SGHRS and CDR2 is YFSETQ. The CDR3 runs 13 residues. CDR3 region: CASSLAAEYGYTF. The CDR3 nucleotides read TGCGCCAGCAGCTTGGCTGCGGAGTATGGCTACACCTTC.

The chain uses TRBV5-1 and TRBJ2-4; 8 nucleotides agree with TRBD2. CDR3 length: 16 residues. Unmatched junction bases numbered 6, after V lost 4 bases and J lost 0 bases. Germline V gene lookup returns CDR1 SGHRS and CDR2 YFSETQ. Here the CDR3 reads CASSPGLALAKNIQYF. CDR3 coding DNA: TGCGCCAGCAGCCCCGGACTAGCCCTAGCCAAAAACATTCAGTACTTC.

The chain links TRBV5-1 to TRBJ2-7; 9 bases are a match to TRBD1. Trimming cost V 3 bases and J 3 bases; bases outside gene matches: 4. Per germline, CDR1 SGHRS and CDR2 YFSETQ. The CDR3 has 14 amino acids. The chain's CDR3 is CASSYTGGFYEQYF. The CDR3 DNA sequence: TGCGCCAGCAGCTATACAGGGGGCTTCTACGAGCAGTACTTC.